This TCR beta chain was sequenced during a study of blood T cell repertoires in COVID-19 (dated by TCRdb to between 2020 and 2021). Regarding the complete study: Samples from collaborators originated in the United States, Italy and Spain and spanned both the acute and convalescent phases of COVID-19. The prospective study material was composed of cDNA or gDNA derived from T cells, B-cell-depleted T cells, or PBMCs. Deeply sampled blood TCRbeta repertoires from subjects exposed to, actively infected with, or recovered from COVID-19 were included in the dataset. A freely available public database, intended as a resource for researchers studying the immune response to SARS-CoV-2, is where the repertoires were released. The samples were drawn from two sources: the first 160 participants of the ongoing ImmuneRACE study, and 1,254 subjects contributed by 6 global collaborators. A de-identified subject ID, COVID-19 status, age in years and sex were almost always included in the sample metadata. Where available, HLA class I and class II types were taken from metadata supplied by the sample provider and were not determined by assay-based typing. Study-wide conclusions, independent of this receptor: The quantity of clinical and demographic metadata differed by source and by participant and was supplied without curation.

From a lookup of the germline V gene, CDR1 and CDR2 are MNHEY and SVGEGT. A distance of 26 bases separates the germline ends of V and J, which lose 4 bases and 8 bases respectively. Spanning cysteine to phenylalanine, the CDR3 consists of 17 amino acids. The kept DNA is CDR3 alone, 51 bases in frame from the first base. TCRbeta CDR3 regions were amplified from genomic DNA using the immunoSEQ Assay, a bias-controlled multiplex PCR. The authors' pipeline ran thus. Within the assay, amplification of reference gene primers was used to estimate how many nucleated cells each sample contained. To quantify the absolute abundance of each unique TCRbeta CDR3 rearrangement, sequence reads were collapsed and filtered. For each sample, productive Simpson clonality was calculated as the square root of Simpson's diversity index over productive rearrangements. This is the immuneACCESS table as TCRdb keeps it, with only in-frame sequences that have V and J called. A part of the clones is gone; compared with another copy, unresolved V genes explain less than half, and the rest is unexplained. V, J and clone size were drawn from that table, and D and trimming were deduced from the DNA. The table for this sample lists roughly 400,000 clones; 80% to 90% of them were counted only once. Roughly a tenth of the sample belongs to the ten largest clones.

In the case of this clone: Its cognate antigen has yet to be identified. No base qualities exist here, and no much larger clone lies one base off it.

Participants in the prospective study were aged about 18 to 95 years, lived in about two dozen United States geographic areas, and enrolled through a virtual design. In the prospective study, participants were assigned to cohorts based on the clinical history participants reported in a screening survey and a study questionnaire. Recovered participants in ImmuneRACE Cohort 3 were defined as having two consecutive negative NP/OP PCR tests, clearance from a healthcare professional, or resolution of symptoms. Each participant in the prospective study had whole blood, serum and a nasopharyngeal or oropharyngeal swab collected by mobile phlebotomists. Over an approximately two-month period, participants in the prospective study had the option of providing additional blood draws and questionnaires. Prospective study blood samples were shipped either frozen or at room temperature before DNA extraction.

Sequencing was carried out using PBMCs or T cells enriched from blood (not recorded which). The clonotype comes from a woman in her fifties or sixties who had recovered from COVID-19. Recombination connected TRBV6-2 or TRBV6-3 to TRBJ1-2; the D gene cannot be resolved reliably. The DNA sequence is TGTGCCAGCAGTTCCCGGAGGAGCCTGATTTTATTAGTGGGCTACACCTTC. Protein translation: CASSSRRSLILLVGYTF.